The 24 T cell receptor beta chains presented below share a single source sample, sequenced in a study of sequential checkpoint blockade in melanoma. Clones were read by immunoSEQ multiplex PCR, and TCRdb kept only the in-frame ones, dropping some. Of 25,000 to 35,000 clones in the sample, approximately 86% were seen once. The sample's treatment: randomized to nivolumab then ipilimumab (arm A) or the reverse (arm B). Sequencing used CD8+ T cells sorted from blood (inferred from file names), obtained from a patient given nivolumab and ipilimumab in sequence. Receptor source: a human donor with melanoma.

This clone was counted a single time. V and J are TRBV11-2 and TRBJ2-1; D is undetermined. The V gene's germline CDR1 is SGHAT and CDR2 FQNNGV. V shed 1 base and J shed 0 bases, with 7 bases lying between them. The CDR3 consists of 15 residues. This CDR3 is CASSLAGPSYNEQFF. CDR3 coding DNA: TGTGCCAGCAGCTTAGCTGGGCCCTCCTACAATGAGCAGTTCTTC. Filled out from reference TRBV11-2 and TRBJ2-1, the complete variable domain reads EAGVAQSPRYKIIEKRQSVAFWCNPISGHATLYWYQQILGQGPKLLIQFQNNGVVDDSQLPKDRFSAERLKGVDSTLKIQPAKLEDSAVYLCASSLAGPSYNEQFFGPGTRLTVL.

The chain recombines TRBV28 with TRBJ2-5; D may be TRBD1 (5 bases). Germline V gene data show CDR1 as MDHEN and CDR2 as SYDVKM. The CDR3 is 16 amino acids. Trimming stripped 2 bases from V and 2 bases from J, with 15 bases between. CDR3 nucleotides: TGTGCCAGCAGTTTAGCAAGGGGTGTGGGACAAGAGACCCAGTACTTC. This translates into CASSLARGVGQETQYF.

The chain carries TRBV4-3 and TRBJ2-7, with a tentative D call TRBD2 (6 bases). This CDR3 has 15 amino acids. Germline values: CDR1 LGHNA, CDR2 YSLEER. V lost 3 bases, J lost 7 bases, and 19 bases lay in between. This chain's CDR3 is CASSQRPGLFVEQYF. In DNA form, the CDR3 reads TGCGCCAGCAGCCAGAGACCGGGACTGTTCGTAGAGCAGTACTTC.

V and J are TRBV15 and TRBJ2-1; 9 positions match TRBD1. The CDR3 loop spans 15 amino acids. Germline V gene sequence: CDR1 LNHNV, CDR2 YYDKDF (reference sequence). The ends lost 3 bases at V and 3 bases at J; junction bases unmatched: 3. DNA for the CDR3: TGTGCCACCAGCAGGACGGGACAGGGCTACAATGAGCAGTTCTTC. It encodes CATSRTGQGYNEQFF. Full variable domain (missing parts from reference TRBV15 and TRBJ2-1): DAMVIQNPRYQVTQFGKPVTLSCSQTLNHNVMYWYQQKSSQAPKLLFHYYDKDFNNEADTPDNFQSRRPNTSFCFLDIRSPGLGDTAMYLCATSRTGQGYNEQFFGPGTRLTVL.

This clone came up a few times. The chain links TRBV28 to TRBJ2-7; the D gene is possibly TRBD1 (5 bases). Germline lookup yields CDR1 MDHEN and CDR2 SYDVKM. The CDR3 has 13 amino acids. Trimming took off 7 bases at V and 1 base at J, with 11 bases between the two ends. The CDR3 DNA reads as TGTGCCAGCATCCCGAGACAGTCCTACGAGCAGTACTTC. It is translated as CASIPRQSYEQYF.

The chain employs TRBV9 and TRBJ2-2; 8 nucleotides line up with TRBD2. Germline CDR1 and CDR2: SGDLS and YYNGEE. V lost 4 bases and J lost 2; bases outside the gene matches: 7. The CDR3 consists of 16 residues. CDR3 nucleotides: TGTGCCAGCAGCACTCGGCGGGGGGTAAACACCGGGGAGCTGTTTTTT. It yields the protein CASSTRRGVNTGELFF.

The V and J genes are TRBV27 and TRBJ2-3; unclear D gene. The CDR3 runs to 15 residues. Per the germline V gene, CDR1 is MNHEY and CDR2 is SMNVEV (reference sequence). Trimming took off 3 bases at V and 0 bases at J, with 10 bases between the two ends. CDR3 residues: CASSFSRSSTDTQYF. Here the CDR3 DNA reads TGTGCCAGCAGTTTTTCGAGAAGTAGCACAGATACGCAGTATTTT.

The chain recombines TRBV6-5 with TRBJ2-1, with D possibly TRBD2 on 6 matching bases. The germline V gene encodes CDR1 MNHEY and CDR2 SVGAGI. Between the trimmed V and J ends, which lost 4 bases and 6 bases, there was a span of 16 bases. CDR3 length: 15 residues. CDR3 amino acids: CASSSVSGYSNEQFF. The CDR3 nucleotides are TGTGCCAGCAGTTCAGTTAGCGGTTACAGCAATGAGCAGTTCTTC.

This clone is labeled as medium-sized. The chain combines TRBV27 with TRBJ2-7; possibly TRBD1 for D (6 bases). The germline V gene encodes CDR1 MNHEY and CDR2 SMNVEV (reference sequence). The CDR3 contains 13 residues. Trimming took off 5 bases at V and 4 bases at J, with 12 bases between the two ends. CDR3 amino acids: CASSPRTGYEQYF. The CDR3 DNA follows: TGTGCCAGCAGTCCTCGTACAGGGTACGAGCAGTACTTC.

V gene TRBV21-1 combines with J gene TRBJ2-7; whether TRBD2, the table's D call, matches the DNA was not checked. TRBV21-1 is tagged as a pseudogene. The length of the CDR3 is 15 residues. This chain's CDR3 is CASSEKGPARGEQYF. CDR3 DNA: TGTGCCAGCTCCGAAAAAGGCCCCGCGAGAGGCGAGCAGTACTTC.

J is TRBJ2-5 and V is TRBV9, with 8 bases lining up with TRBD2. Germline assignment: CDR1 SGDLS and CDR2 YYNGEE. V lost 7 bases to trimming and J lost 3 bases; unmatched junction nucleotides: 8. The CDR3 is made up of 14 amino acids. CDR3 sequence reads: CASALGLAKETQYF. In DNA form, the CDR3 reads TGTGCCAGCGCCCTCGGACTAGCAAAAGAGACCCAGTACTTC. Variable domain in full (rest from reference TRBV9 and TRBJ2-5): DSGVTQTPKHLITATGQRVTLRCSPRSGDLSVYWYQQSLDQGLQFLIQYYNGEERAKGNILERFSAQQFPDLHSELNLSSLELGDSALYFCASALGLAKETQYFGPGTRLLVL.

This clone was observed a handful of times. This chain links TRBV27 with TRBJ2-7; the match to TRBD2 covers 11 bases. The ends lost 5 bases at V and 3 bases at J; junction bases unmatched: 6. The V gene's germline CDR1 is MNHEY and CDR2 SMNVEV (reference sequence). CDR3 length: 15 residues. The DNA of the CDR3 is TGTGCCAGCAGTCATAGCGGGAGGGCCTTCTACGAGCAGTACTTC. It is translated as CASSHSGRAFYEQYF.

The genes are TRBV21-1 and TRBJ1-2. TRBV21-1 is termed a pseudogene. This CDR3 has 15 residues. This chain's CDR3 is CASSKNLGGTGGYTF. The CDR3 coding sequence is TGTGCCAGCAGCAAAAATCTCGGGGGTACGGGGGGCTACACCTTC.

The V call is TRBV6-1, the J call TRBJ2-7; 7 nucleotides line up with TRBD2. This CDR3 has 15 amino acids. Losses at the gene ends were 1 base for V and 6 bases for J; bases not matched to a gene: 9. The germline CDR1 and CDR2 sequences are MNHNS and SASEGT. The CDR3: CASSEGGGSLAEQYF. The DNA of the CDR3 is TGTGCCAGCAGTGAAGGGGGAGGGAGCCTGGCCGAGCAGTACTTC.

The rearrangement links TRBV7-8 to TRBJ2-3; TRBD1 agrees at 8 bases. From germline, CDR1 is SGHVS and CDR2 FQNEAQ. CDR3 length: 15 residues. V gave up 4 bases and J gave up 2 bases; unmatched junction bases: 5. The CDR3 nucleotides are TGTGCCAGCAGCTGGACAGGGCTGGACACAGATACGCAGTATTTT. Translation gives CASSWTGLDTDTQYF.

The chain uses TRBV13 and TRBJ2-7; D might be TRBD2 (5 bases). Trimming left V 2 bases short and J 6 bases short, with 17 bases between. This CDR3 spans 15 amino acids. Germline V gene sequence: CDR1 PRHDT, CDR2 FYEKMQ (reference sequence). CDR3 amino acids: CASSLYLSSFSEQYF. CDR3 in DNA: TGTGCCAGCAGCTTATATCTGTCTAGCTTCAGCGAGCAGTACTTC.

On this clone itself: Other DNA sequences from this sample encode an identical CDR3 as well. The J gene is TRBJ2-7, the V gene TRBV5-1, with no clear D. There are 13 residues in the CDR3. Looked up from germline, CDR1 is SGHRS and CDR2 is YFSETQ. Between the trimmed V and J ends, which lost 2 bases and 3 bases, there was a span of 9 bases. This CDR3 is CASSLGTGYEQYF. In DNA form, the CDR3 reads TGCGCCAGCAGCTTAGGTACGGGCTACGAGCAGTACTTC.

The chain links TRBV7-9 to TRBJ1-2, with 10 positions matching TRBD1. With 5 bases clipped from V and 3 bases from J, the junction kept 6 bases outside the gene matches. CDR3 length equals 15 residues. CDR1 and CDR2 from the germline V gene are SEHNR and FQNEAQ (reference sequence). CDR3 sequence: CASSRQGAPHYGYTF. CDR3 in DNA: TGTGCCAGCAGCCGACAGGGGGCTCCCCACTATGGCTACACCTTC.

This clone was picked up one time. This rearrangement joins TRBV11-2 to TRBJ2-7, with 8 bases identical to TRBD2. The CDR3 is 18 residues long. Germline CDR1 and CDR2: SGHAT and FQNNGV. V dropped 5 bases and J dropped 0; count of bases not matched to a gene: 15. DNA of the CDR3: TGTGCCAGCAGCGCAGGCCGGGGACTAGTCAGGAGCTCCTACGAGCAGTACTTC. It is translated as CASSAGRGLVRSSYEQYF. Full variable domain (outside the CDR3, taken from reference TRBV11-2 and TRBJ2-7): EAGVAQSPRYKIIEKRQSVAFWCNPISGHATLYWYQQILGQGPKLLIQFQNNGVVDDSQLPKDRFSAERLKGVDSTLKIQPAKLEDSAVYLCASSAGRGLVRSSYEQYFGPGTRLTVT.

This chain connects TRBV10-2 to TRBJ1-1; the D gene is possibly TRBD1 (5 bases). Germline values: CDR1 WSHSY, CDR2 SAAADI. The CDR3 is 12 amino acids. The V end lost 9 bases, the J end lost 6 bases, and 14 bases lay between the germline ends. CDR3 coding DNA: TGCGCCAGTGGGGGGAGCGGAGCTGAAGCTTTCTTT. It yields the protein CASGGSGAEAFF.

CDR3 in amino acids: CASRVTGGNEQFF. The DNA of the CDR3 is TGTGCCAGCAGGGTGACAGGGGGGAATGAGCAGTTCTTC. The chain uses TRBV6-1 and TRBJ2-1; the match to TRBD1 covers 9 bases. Germline V gene sequence: CDR1 MNHNS, CDR2 SASEGT. V lost 6 bases to trimming and J lost 7 bases; unmatched junction nucleotides: 4. The CDR3 runs to 13 residues.

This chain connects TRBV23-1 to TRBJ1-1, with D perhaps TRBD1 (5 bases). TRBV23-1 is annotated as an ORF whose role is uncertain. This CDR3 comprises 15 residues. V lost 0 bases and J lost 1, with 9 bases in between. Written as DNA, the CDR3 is TGCGCCAGCAGTCAATCGCAGGGAGGGAACACTGAAGCTTTCTTT. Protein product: CASSQSQGGNTEAFF.

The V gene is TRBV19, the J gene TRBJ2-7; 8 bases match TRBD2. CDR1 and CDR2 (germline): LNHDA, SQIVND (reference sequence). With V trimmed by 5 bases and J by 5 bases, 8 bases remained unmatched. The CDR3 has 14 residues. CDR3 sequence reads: CASSFGLAFDEQYF. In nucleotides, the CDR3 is TGTGCCAGTAGTTTCGGACTAGCTTTCGACGAGCAGTACTTC. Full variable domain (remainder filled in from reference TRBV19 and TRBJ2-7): DGGITQSPKYLFRKEGQNVTLSCEQNLNHDAMYWYRQDPGQGLRLIYYSQIVNDFQKGDIAEGYSVSREKKESFPLTVTSAQKNPTAFYLCASSFGLAFDEQYFGPGTRLTVT.

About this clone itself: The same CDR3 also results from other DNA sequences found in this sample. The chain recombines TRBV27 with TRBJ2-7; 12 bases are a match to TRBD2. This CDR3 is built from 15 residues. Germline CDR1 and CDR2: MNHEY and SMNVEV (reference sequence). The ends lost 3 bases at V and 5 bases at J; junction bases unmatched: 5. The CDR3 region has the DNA TGTGCCAGCAGTTTCCTAGCGGGGGGGCCGAACGAGCAGTACTTC. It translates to CASSFLAGGPNEQYF.